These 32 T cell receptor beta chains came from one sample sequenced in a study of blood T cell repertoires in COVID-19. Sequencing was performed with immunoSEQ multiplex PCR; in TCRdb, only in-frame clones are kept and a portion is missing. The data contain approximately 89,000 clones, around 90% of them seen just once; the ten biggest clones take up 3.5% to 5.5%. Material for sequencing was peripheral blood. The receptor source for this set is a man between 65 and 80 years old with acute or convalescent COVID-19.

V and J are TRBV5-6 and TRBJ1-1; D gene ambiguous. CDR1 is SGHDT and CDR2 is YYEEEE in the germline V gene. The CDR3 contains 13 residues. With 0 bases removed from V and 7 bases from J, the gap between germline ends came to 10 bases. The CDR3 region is CASSLVSGGEAFF. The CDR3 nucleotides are TGTGCCAGCAGCTTGGTTTCGGGTGGTGAAGCTTTCTTT.

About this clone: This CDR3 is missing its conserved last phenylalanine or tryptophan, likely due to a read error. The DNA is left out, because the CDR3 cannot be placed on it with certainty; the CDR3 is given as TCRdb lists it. The CDR3 spells CASSKPWRRWWLI. The rearrangement uses TRBV21-1 and TRBJ1-5. TRBV21-1 is marked as a pseudogene. The CDR3 is 13 amino acids long, termini counted.

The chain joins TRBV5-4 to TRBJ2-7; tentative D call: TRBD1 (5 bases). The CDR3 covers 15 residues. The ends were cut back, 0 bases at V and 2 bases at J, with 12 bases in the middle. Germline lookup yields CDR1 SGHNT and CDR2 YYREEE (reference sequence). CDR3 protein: CASSLGRGNPYEQYF. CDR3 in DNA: TGTGCCAGCAGCTTGGGTAGGGGCAACCCCTACGAGCAGTACTTC.

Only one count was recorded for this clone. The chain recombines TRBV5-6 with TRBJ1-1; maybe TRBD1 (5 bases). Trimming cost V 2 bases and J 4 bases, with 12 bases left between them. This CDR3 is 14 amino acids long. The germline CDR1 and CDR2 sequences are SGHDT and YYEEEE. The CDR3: CASSFPTGGTEAFF. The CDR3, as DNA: TGTGCCAGCAGCTTCCCTACGGGGGGCACTGAAGCTTTCTTT.

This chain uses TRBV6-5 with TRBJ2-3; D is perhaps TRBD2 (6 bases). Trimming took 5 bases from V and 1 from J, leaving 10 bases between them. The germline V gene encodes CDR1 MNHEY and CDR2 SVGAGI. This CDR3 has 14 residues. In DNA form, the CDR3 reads TGTGCCAGCAGTCAACCGGGGGGCACAGATACGCAGTATTTT. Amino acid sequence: CASSQPGGTDTQYF.

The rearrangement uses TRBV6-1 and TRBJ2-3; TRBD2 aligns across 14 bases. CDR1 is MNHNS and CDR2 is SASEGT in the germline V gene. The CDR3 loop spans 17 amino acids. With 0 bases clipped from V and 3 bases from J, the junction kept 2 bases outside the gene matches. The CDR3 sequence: CASSEAGTSGGTDTQYF. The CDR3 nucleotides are TGTGCCAGCAGTGAAGCGGGGACTAGCGGGGGTACAGATACGCAGTATTTT.

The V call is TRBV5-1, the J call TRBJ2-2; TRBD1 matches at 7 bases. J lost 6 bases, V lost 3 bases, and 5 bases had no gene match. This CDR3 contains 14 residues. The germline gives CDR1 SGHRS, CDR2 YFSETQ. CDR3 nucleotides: TGCGCCAGCAGCTGGCACCAGGGGGCCGGGGAGCTGTTTTTT. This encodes CASSWHQGAGELFF. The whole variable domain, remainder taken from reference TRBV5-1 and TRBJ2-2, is KAGVTQTPRYLIKTRGQQVTLSCSPISGHRSVSWYQQTPGQGLQFLFEYFSETQRNKGNFPGRFSGRQFSNSRSEMNVSTLELGDSALYLCASSWHQGAGELFFGEGSRLTVL.

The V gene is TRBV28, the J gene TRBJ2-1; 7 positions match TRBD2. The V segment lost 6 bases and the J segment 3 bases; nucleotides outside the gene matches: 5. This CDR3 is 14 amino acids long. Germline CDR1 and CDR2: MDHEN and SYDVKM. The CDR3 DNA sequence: TGTGCCAGCAGCCTCGGGAGGTTCTACAATGAGCAGTTCTTC. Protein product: CASSLGRFYNEQFF. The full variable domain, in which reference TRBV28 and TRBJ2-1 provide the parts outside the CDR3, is DVKVTQSSRYLVKRTGEKVFLECVQDMDHENMFWYRQDPGLGLRLIYFSYDVKMKEKGDIPEGYSVSREKKERFSLILESASTNQTSMYLCASSLGRFYNEQFFGPGTRLTVL.

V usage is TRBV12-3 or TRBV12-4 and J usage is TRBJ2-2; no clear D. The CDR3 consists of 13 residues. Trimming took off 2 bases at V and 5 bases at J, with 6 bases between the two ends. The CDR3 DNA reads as TGTGCCAGCAGTTTAAGCCGGACCGGGGAGCTGTTTTTT. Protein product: CASSLSRTGELFF.

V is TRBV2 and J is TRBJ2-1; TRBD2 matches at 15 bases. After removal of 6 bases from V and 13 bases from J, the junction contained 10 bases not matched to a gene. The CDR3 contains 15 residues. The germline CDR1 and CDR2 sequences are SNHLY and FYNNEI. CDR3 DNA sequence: TGTGCCAGCAGATTCGGGACTAGCGGGGGGCGTAACCAGTTCTTC. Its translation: CASRFGTSGGRNQFF.

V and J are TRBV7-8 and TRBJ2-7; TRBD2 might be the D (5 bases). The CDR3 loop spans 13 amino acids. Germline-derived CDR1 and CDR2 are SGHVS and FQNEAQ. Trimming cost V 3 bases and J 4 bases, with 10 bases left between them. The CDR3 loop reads CASSLGWEYEQYF. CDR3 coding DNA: TGTGCCAGCAGCTTGGGGTGGGAGTACGAGCAGTACTTC.

This chain's CDR3 is CASSPHREVGYTF. The CDR3 nucleotides read TGTGCCAGCAGCCCCCACAGGGAAGTTGGCTACACCTTC. The chain has TRBV7-8 and TRBJ1-2; the D gene is possibly TRBD1 (6 bases). Germline V gene data show CDR1 as SGHVS and CDR2 as FQNEAQ. V lost 5 bases and J 7 bases, leaving 14 bases between the germline ends. The CDR3 covers 13 residues.

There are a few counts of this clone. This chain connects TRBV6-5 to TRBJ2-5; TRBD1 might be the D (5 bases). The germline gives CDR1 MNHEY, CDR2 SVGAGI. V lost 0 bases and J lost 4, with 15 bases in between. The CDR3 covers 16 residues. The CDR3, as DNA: TGTGCCAGCAGTTACTCGTACCCAGGACAATTAGAGACCCAGTACTTC. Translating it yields CASSYSYPGQLETQYF.

CDR3 DNA: TGTGCCAGCAGTGTAGGGAGTCCCGGTCGAACTGGAAACACCATATATTTT. Its protein product is CASSVGSPGRTGNTIYF. V gene TRBV6-1 combines with J gene TRBJ1-3; D unresolved. The CDR3 sequence is 17 residues long. Trimming shortened V by 4 bases and J by 2 bases, and 18 bases separated the two germline ends. CDR1 is MNHNS and CDR2 is SASEGT in the germline V gene.

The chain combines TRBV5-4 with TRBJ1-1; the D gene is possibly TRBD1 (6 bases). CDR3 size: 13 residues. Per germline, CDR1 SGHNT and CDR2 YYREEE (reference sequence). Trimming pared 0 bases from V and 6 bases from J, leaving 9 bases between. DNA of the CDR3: TGTGCCAGCAGCTTGGGAGACAGGCCTGAAGCTTTCTTT. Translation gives CASSLGDRPEAFF.

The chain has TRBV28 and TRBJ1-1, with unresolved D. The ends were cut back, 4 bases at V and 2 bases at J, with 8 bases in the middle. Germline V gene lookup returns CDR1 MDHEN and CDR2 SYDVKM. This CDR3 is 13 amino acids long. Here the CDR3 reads CASSSVINTEAFF. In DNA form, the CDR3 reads TGTGCCAGCAGTTCAGTCATTAACACTGAAGCTTTCTTT.

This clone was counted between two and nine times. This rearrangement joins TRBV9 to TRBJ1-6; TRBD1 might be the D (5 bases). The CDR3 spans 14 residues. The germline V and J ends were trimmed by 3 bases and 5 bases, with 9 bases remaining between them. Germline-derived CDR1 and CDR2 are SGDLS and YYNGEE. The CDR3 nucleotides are TGTGCCAGCAGCGCTAGGGGTGATAATTCACCCCTCCACTTT. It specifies CASSARGDNSPLHF.

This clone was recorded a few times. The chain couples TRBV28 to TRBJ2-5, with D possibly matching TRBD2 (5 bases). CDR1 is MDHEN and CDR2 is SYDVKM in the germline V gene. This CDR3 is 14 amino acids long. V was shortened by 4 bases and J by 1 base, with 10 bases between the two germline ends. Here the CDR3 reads CASSSPGSQETQYF. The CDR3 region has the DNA TGTGCCAGCAGTTCCCCGGGGAGCCAAGAGACCCAGTACTTC.

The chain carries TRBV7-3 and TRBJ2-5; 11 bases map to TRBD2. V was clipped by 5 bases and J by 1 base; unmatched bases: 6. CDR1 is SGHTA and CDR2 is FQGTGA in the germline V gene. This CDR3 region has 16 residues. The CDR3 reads CASSQEGTSGQETQYF. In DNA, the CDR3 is TGTGCCAGCAGCCAAGAGGGGACTAGCGGCCAAGAGACCCAGTACTTC.

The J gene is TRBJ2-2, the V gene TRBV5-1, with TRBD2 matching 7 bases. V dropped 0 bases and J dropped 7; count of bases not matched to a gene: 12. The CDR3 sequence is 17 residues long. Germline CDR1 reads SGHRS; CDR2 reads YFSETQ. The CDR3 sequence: CASSLAVRGGAVGELFF. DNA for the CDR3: TGCGCCAGCAGCTTGGCCGTCCGCGGGGGTGCGGTCGGGGAGCTGTTTTTT. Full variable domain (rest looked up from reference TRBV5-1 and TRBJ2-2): KAGVTQTPRYLIKTRGQQVTLSCSPISGHRSVSWYQQTPGQGLQFLFEYFSETQRNKGNFPGRFSGRQFSNSRSEMNVSTLELGDSALYLCASSLAVRGGAVGELFFGEGSRLTVL.

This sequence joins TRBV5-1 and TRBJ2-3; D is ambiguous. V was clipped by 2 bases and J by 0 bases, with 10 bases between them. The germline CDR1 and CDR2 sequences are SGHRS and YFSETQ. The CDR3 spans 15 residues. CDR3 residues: CASSLTFSSTDTQYF. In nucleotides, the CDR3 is TGCGCCAGCAGCTTAACTTTCTCCAGCACAGATACGCAGTATTTT.

The CDR3 DNA is TGTGCCAGCAGCTTAGTACTAGCCCACAATGAGCAGTTCTTC. Translated, it gives CASSLVLAHNEQFF. The rearrangement joins TRBV7-9 to TRBJ2-1; D perhaps matches TRBD2 (6 bases). Trimming took 1 base from V and 5 from J, leaving 9 bases between them. Germline assignment: CDR1 SEHNR and CDR2 FQNEAQ (reference sequence). The CDR3 runs to 14 residues. Full variable domain (outside the CDR3, taken from reference TRBV7-9 and TRBJ2-1): DTGVSQNPRHKITKRGQNVTFRCDPISEHNRLYWYRQTLGQGPEFLTYFQNEAQLEKSRLLSDRFSAERPKGSFSTLEIQRTEQGDSAMYLCASSLVLAHNEQFFGPGTRLTVL.

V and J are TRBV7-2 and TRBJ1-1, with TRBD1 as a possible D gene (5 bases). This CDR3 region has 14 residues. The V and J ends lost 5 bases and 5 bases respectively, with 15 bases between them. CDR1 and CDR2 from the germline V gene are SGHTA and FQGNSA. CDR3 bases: TGTGCCAGCAGCCCCCAGGGCCCGTCTACTGAAGCTTTCTTT. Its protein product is CASSPQGPSTEAFF.

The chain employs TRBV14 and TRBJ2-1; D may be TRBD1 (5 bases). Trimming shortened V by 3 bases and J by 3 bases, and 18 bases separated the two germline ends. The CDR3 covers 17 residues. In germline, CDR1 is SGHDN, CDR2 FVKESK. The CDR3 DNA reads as TGTGCCAGCAGCCACCCTGGGGCAGCGAGCTTCTACAATGAGCAGTTCTTC. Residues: CASSHPGAASFYNEQFF.

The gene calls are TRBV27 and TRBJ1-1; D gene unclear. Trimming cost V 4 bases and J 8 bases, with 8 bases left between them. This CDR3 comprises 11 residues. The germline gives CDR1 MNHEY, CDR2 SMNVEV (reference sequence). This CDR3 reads CASSSWLEAFF. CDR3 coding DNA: TGTGCCAGCAGTTCATGGCTGGAAGCTTTCTTT.

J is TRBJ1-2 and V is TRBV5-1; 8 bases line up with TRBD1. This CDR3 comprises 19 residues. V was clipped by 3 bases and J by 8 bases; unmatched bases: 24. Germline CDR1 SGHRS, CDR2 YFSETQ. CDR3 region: CASSSSGTGVSEFLSGYTF. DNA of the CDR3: TGCGCCAGCAGCTCCTCCGGGACAGGCGTTTCGGAGTTCTTGTCCGGCTACACCTTC. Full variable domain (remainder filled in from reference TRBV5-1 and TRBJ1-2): KAGVTQTPRYLIKTRGQQVTLSCSPISGHRSVSWYQQTPGQGLQFLFEYFSETQRNKGNFPGRFSGRQFSNSRSEMNVSTLELGDSALYLCASSSSGTGVSEFLSGYTFGSGTRLTVV.

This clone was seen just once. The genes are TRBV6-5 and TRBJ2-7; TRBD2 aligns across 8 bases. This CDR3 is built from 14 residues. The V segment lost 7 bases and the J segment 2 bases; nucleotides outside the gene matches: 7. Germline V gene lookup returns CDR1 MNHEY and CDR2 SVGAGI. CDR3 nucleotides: TGTGCCAGCAAAATTAGCGGGGATGCCTACGAGCAGTACGTC. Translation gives CASKISGDAYEQYV.

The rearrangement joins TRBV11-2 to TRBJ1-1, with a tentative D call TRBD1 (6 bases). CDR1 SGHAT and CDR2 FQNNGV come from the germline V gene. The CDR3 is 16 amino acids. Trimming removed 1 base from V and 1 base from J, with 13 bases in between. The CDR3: CASSLAEGGTNTEAFF. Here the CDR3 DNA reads TGTGCCAGCAGCTTAGCCGAAGGGGGTACGAACACTGAAGCTTTCTTT.

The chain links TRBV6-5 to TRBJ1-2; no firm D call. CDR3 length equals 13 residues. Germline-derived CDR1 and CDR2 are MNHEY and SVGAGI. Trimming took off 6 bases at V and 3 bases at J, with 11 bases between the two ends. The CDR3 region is CASSLTEDYGYTF. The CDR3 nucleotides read TGTGCCAGCAGCCTGACCGAGGACTATGGCTACACCTTC.

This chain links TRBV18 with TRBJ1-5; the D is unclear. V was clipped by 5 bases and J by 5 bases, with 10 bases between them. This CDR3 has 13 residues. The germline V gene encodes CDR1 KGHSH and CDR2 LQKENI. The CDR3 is CASSSDTDQPQHF. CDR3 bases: TGTGCCAGCTCATCTGACACGGATCAGCCCCAGCATTTT.

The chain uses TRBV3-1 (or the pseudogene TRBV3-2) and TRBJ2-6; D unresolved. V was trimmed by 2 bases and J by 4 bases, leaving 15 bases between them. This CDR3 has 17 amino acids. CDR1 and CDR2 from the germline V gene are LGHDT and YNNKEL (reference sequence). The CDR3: CASSQFHGTLGANVLTF. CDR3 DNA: TGTGCCAGCAGCCAATTCCACGGTACCCTGGGGGCCAACGTCCTGACTTTC.

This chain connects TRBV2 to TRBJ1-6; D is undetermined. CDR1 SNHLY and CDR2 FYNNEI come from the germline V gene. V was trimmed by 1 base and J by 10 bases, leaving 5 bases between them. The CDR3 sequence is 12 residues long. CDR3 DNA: TGTGCCAGCAGTGAAGGTAGATCACCCCTCCACTTT. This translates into CASSEGRSPLHF.